This paragraph reports one T cell receptor beta chain. Its antigen is unidentified. This sample was taken from a study of cytomegalovirus exposure and HLA in healthy donors. PCR used 60 Vbeta primers and 13 Jbeta primers. Assay: immunoSEQ multiplex PCR; the TCRdb copy retains only in-frame clones and omits some. The sample has under 250,000 clones, around 73% seen once. Germline V lookup: CDR1 MGHRA, CDR2 YSYEKL. V lost 4 bases to trimming and J lost 4 bases; unmatched junction nucleotides: 14. CDR3 size: 19 residues. Study-level findings and limits: Per a later analysis, about 17,000 TCR beta sequences showed association with HLA alleles at 0.05 false discovery rate. Sequencing probably produced one cluster of sequence variants that were highly shared. Data from an earlier analysis indicated that most TCR beta V segments were productive either about 90% or about 30% of the time.

The clonotype originates from a male donor in good health and CMV-seronegative. V usage is TRBV4-1 and J usage is TRBJ2-7, with TRBD2 matching over 15 bases. The sequenced sample was PBMCs. CDR3 region: CASSPRTSGRASSSYEQYF. The DNA of the CDR3 is TGCGCCAGCAGCCCTAGGACTAGCGGGAGGGCCTCCTCCTCTTACGAGCAGTACTTC.